One and the same sample provided the 3 T cell receptor beta chains below, sequenced in a study of PD-L1 blockade in urothelial cancer. Libraries were prepared by immunoSEQ multiplex PCR; TCRdb keeps only in-frame clonotypes and omits some of them. The data show tens of thousands of clones, 81% seen once. This material consisted of PBMCs, taken around atezolizumab (anti-PD-L1) treatment. These receptors were taken from a man aged 65-85 years with urothelial cancer.

This sequence joins TRBV5-8 and TRBJ2-7; weak D call: TRBD2 (5 bases). Germline V gene sequence: CDR1 SGHTS, CDR2 YDEGEE. The CDR3 has 14 amino acids. V was cut by 0 bases and J by 6 bases, with 13 bases left in between. The CDR3 region is CASSLVRGGSEQYF. The CDR3 nucleotides are TGTGCCAGCAGCTTGGTCCGCGGTGGGAGCGAGCAGTACTTC.

The CDR3 bases are TGTGCCATCAGTGATAAGGGGGCCCACTATGGCTACACCTTC. As protein: CAISDKGAHYGYTF. The chain combines TRBV10-3 with TRBJ1-2; 7 nucleotides align to TRBD1. V gave up 3 bases and J gave up 3 bases; unmatched junction bases: 4. Germline V gives CDR1 ENHRY, CDR2 SYGVKD. This CDR3 has 14 residues.

This rearrangement joins TRBV5-1 to TRBJ2-3, with a tentative D call TRBD2 (6 bases). Trimming took 3 bases from V and 3 from J, leaving 14 bases between them. The CDR3 is 15 residues long. Germline assignment: CDR1 SGHRS and CDR2 YFSETQ. This CDR3 reads CASSSGRGKTDTQYF. The CDR3 DNA reads as TGCGCCAGCAGCTCGGGACGGGGGAAGACAGATACGCAGTATTTT.